The present T cell receptor beta chain was sequenced within a study of T cells in Graves' hyperthyroidism and ophthalmopathy. Study-level background: Peripheral blood collection took place at initial diagnosis, before any treatment.

The CDR3 is made up of 17 amino acids. The germline V and J ends were trimmed by 5 bases and 0 bases, with 17 bases remaining between them. CDR1 is LNHDA and CDR2 is SQIVND in the germline V gene (reference sequence). Amplification of TCR beta CDR3 regions was performed using RNA transcripts as template. Using the HTBI primer set, a first-round RT-PCR was run on the TCR CDR3. TCRdb reprocessed the multiplex PCR reads via MiXCR and lists one record per CDR3 protein. The repertoire holds roughly 710,000 distinct CDR3 sequences, roughly a third seen once, with roughly 31% in the top ten. Regarding the study as a whole: Most clonotypes expanded in the thyroid (above 0.001) were also present in blood.

For this clonotype: Its target is not known.

The clonotype comes from a middle-aged woman with Graves' hyperthyroidism. The sequenced sample consisted of blood. The V and J genes are TRBV19 and TRBJ1-5; D might be TRBD1 (5 bases). The CDR3 nucleotides are TGTGCCAGTAGTCTCTACGGGACGGAAAATAGCAATCAGCCCCAGCATTTT. Its protein product is CASSLYGTENSNQPQHF. The full variable domain, rest sourced from reference TRBV19 and TRBJ1-5, is DGGITQSPKYLFRKEGQNVTLSCEQNLNHDAMYWYRQDPGQGLRLIYYSQIVNDFQKGDIAEGYSVSREKKESFPLTVTSAQKNPTAFYLCASSLYGTENSNQPQHFGDGTRLSIL.